Presented here are 20 T cell receptor beta chains from one specimen sequenced in a study of beta chain features in type 1 diabetes (dated by TCRdb to 2017 to 2018). Broader findings and caveats from the paper: In all four CD4+ subsets, TCRB CDR3 length was moderately but significantly shorter in type 1 diabetes patients.

Libraries came from the immunoSEQ multiplex PCR assay. The High Capacity cDNA Reverse Transcription Kit was used to reverse transcribe all of the isolated RNA, meaning that expressed TCRB transcripts were what got sequenced. TCRdb mirrors the immuneACCESS table, restricted to in-frame sequences. Some clones are absent from its copies; in checked studies, under half trace to an unresolved V gene, and the reason for the others is unknown. This sample is represented by roughly 51,000 clones; under 60% of them were singletons. Around 2.5% of the sample lies in the top ten. Their antigen targets remain unknown. Input material: Tregs from blood. Per the publication, the cell subset or site label means: regulatory CD4+ T cells. Receptors originate from a woman aged 40 to 50 with type 1 diabetes.

The chain uses TRBV4-3 and TRBJ2-7; TRBD2 agrees at 11 bases. The CDR3 sequence is 15 residues long. Germline V gene sequence: CDR1 LGHNA, CDR2 YSLEER. V was clipped by 2 bases and J by 4 bases; unmatched bases: 4. CDR3 nucleotide sequence: TGCGCCAGCAGCCAACCCCTAGCGGGGGGATACGAGCAGTACTTC. This codes for CASSQPLAGGYEQYF.

This clone was detected a few times. The rearrangement uses TRBV18 and TRBJ2-2; 9 nucleotides line up with TRBD1. Looked up from germline, CDR1 is KGHSH and CDR2 is LQKENI. V trimming: 4 bases; J trimming: 3 bases; junction bases outside the gene matches: 3. This CDR3 is 15 amino acids long. In nucleotides, the CDR3 is TGTGCCAGCTCACTTTGGGACAGGGACACCGGGGAGCTGTTTTTT. Protein sequence: CASSLWDRDTGELFF.

This clone was picked up one time. The rearrangement links TRBV2 to TRBJ1-2; tentative D call: TRBD1 (5 bases). This CDR3 has 16 residues. Germline V lookup: CDR1 SNHLY, CDR2 FYNNEI. V was cut by 8 bases and J by 13 bases, with 32 bases left in between. The CDR3 loop is CASPRTYQSSKVDLTF. The CDR3 DNA is TGTGCCAGCCCTCGGACATATCAGTCTTCCAAGGTTGATCTCACCTTC.

This sequence joins TRBV7-2 and TRBJ1-1, with TRBD1 identical over 9 bases. J lost 5 bases, V lost 5 bases, and 3 bases had no gene match. CDR3 size: 13 residues. Germline V gene data show CDR1 as SGHTA and CDR2 as FQGNSA. This chain's CDR3 is CASSGTGITEAFF. The CDR3, as DNA: TGTGCCAGCAGCGGGACAGGGATAACTGAAGCTTTCTTT.

In nucleotides, the CDR3 is TGTGCCAGCAGCTTGGGACTAACAAACACCATATATTTT. Protein sequence: CASSLGLTNTIYF. This sequence joins TRBV11-2 and TRBJ1-3; D possibly corresponds to TRBD1 (5 bases). CDR1 and CDR2 (germline): SGHAT, FQNNGV. Trimming cost V 3 bases and J 6 bases, with 9 bases left between them. There are 13 residues in the CDR3.

The chain combines TRBV27 with TRBJ1-6; D is ambiguous. V was trimmed by 5 bases and J by 4 bases, leaving 3 bases between them. The CDR3 has 12 amino acids. Per germline, CDR1 MNHEY and CDR2 SMNVEV (reference sequence). The CDR3 coding sequence is TGTGCCAGCAGTCCATATAATTCACCCCTCCACTTT. Amino acids: CASSPYNSPLHF.

The rearrangement joins TRBV7-9 to TRBJ1-4; no clear D. The V gene lost 5 bases and the J gene lost 10 bases, with 11 bases spanning the gap. The V gene's germline CDR1 is SEHNR and CDR2 FQNEAQ (reference sequence). CDR3 length: 12 residues. CDR3 loop: CASSPDIRKLFF. The CDR3 DNA sequence: TGTGCCAGCAGCCCCGACATCAGAAAACTGTTTTTT.

This chain links TRBV6-5 with TRBJ2-2, with TRBD1 matching over 9 bases. This CDR3 is 16 amino acids long. Trimming at V came to 6 bases and at J to 1 base, leaving 6 bases not matched to a gene. Germline CDR1 and CDR2: MNHEY and SVGAGI. CDR3 amino acids: CASRYRGLGNTGELFF. As DNA, the CDR3 is TGTGCCAGCAGGTACAGGGGGCTAGGGAACACCGGGGAGCTGTTTTTT.

The CDR3 loop reads CASSVGDSGNQPQHF. In DNA form, the CDR3 reads TGTGCCAGCAGCGTAGGGGACAGCGGCAATCAGCCCCAGCATTTT. The rearrangement uses TRBV9 and TRBJ1-5; 7 bases line up with TRBD1. The J segment lost 2 bases and the V segment lost 0 bases, leaving 2 bases of the junction unmatched. The germline gives CDR1 SGDLS, CDR2 YYNGEE. The CDR3 sequence is 15 residues long.

The chain is built from TRBV29-1 and TRBJ1-2, with D possibly TRBD1 on 5 matching bases. CDR3 length: 13 residues. Trimming shortened V by 2 bases and J by 9 bases, and 16 bases separated the two germline ends. CDR1 is SQVTM and CDR2 is ANQGSEA in the germline V gene. The CDR3 nucleotides are TGCAGCGTTGAAACCCAGGGAAGCCTTAGCTACACCTTC. It specifies CSVETQGSLSYTF.

The chain links TRBV5-1 to TRBJ1-1, with D perhaps TRBD1 (5 bases). CDR3 size: 17 residues. Trimming took 0 bases from V and 5 from J, leaving 20 bases between them. The germline gives CDR1 SGHRS, CDR2 YFSETQ. In nucleotides, the CDR3 is TGCGCCAGCAGCTTGGGGGGACTAGGGTATGGGGGAACTGAAGCTTTCTTT. Its translation is CASSLGGLGYGGTEAFF.

The DNA for the CDR3 is TGTGCCAGTAGTATCGGGGGGGGCCCCAGCACAGATACGCAGTATTTT. Amino acids: CASSIGGGPSTDTQYF. This rearrangement joins TRBV19 to TRBJ2-3, with 8 bases matching TRBD2. This CDR3 comprises 16 residues. Trimming removed 3 bases from V and 0 bases from J; junction bases left unmatched: 5. CDR1 is LNHDA, CDR2 SQIVND, per germline (reference sequence).

The chain carries TRBV10-3 and TRBJ1-1, with a possible D match to TRBD1 (6 bases). V lost 7 bases, J lost 1 base, and 16 bases lay in between. The CDR3 extends over 15 amino acids. Germline V gives CDR1 ENHRY, CDR2 SYGVKD. Here the CDR3 DNA reads TGTGCCATCACCCTGGGGGCAGGGGAGAACACTGAAGCTTTCTTT. Encoded protein: CAITLGAGENTEAFF.

The CDR3 DNA reads TGTGCCACCAGCAGAGGAACAGGGACGAGCAATCAGCCCCAGCATTTT. It codes for CATSRGTGTSNQPQHF. The chain uses TRBV15 and TRBJ1-5; TRBD1 is a possible D gene (6 bases). V lost 1 base, J lost 1 base, and 11 bases lay in between. Germline CDR1 reads LNHNV; CDR2 reads YYDKDF (reference sequence). This CDR3 contains 16 residues.

The chain recombines TRBV30 with TRBJ2-1, with 8 bases that match TRBD2. This CDR3 is built from 16 residues. Germline V gene lookup returns CDR1 GTSNPN and CDR2 SVGIG (reference sequence). Trimming took 2 bases from V and 0 from J; bases not matched to a gene: 6. This CDR3 is CAWSRKRGSSYNEQFF. The CDR3 DNA reads TGTGCCTGGAGTCGAAAGCGGGGGAGCTCCTACAATGAGCAGTTCTTC.

This clone was counted once. The chain uses TRBV2 and TRBJ1-1; unclear D gene. The CDR3 has 13 residues. Germline assignment: CDR1 SNHLY and CDR2 FYNNEI. Between the trimmed V and J ends, which lost 7 bases and 11 bases, there was a span of 20 bases. The CDR3 DNA is TGTGCCAGCAAAGGCCAGGAGGTTCACGGCGCTTTCTTT. This codes for CASKGQEVHGAFF.

This clone has more than one count but fewer than ten. The chain couples TRBV7-9 to TRBJ1-1; no firm D call. Germline CDR1 SEHNR, CDR2 FQNEAQ (reference sequence). This CDR3 is built from 14 residues. V gave up 5 bases and J gave up 1 base, with 11 bases separating them. CDR3 bases: TGTGCCAGCAGCCCTGGAGAGGGGAACACTGAAGCTTTCTTT. This sequence encodes CASSPGEGNTEAFF.

V is TRBV23-1 and J is TRBJ2-3; D remains unclear. TRBV23-1 is an ORF for which the function is uncertain. The CDR3 covers 18 residues. V lost 2 bases and J lost 2, with 20 bases in between. The CDR3 DNA reads TGCGCCAGCAGTCAACCTACGACATCCCCGCCCTCCACAGATACGCAGTATTTT. Its translation is CASSQPTTSPPSTDTQYF.

This clone was recorded a few times. J is TRBJ2-2 and V is TRBV6-5; 7 bases match TRBD1. In germline, CDR1 is MNHEY, CDR2 SVGAGI. The length of the CDR3 is 15 residues. V shed 6 bases and J 4 bases; nucleotides not matched to a gene: 8. CDR3 protein: CASRRGQWGTGELFF. The CDR3 DNA is TGTGCCAGCAGGAGGGGACAGTGGGGCACCGGGGAGCTGTTTTTT.

CDR3 protein: CASSQDLGGQPQHF. The CDR3 DNA is TGCGCCAGCAGCCAAGATTTGGGGGGACAGCCCCAGCATTTT. This chain uses TRBV4-3 with TRBJ1-5, with a tentative D call TRBD1 (5 bases). The CDR3 is 14 amino acids. CDR1 LGHNA and CDR2 YSLEER come from the germline V gene. V was pared by 0 bases and J by 7 bases, with 10 bases between.